This TCR beta chain was recorded in a study of beta chain features in type 1 diabetes. For the study at large: There were around 110 million sorted cells examined across all samples.

Since all of the isolated RNA was reverse transcribed, expressed TCRB transcripts were what got sequenced. It was found that naive, central memory and regulatory T cell samples averaged about 3.57 million reads. Using immunoSEQ multiplex PCR, the repertoire was profiled, and TCRdb retains in-frame clones only, with some absent. The table has roughly 170,000 clones, about 13% seen once. The germline V gene encodes CDR1 MNHNS and CDR2 SASEGT. V lost 9 bases and J lost 1; bases outside the gene matches: 5. The CDR3 runs to 14 residues. Material: central memory CD4+ T cells from blood. The chain is built from TRBV6-1 and TRBJ2-2, with TRBD2 identical over 7 bases. This receptor was identified in a woman in her late teens or twenties in good health. CDR3 amino acids: CASGGRGNTGELFF. The CDR3 DNA reads as TGTGCCAGTGGTGGGAGGGGGAACACCGGGGAGCTGTTTTTT.